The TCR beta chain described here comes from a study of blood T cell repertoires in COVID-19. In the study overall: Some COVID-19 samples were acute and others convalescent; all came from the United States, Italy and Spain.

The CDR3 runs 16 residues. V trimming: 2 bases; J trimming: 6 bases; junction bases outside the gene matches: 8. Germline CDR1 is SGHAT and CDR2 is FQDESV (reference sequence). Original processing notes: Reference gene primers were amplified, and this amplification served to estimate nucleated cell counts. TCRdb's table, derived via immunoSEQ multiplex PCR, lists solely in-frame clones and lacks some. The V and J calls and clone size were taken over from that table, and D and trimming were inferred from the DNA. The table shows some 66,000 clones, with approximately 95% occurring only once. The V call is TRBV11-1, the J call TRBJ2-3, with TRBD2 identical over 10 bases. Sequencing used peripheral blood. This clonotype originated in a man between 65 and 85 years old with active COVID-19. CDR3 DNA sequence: TGTGCCAGCAGCTTACGGCTAGCGGGGGCAGCCGATACGCAGTATTTT. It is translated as CASSLRLAGAADTQYF. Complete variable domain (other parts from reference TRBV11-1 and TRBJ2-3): EAEVAQSPRYKITEKSQAVAFWCDPISGHATLYWYRQILGQGPELLVQFQDESVVDDSQLPKDRFSAERLKGVDSTLKIQPAELGDSAMYLCASSLRLAGAADTQYFGPGTRLTVL.